This entry concerns a single T cell receptor beta chain. The data were taken from a study of blood T cell repertoires in COVID-19. The wider study: Sites in the United States, Italy and Spain provided acute and convalescent COVID-19 samples. From T cells, B-cell-depleted T cells, or PBMCs came the material, which was cDNA or gDNA.

Under the authors' procedure: How many nucleated cells were present was estimated from reference gene primer amplification. TCRdb's copy holds only in-frame clones and misses some; the assay was immunoSEQ multiplex PCR. The V and J calls and clone size were taken over from that table, and D and trimming were inferred from the DNA. This sample has about 29,000 clones, with 80% to 85% found just once. Trimming took off 3 bases at V and 7 bases at J, with 9 bases between the two ends. CDR3 length: 12 amino acids. The germline gives CDR1 KGHSH, CDR2 LQKENI. The receptor comes from a man at least 80 years old with active COVID-19. The chain employs TRBV18 and TRBJ1-2; D gene unclear. The sequencing input was peripheral blood. The CDR3 region is CASSPVRGGYTF. DNA of the CDR3: TGTGCCAGCTCACCTGTTCGGGGTGGCTACACCTTC.